A selection of T cell receptor beta chains follows, all from one sample in a study of blood T cell repertoires in COVID-19. Data came from immunoSEQ multiplex PCR; TCRdb stores just in-frame clones and leaves some out. Here the sample spans some 200,000 clones, approximately 83% being singletons. Sequencing was done on a sample of peripheral blood. These receptors were taken from a woman in her twenties or thirties who had recovered from COVID-19. Both conserved end residues are part of each CDR3.

>TRBV28
CASKVTGTHEKLFF
>TRBV7-9
CASSLVWTSGLNTGELFF
>TRBV5-6
CASTTGLNSYEQYF
>TRBV9
CASSRGREDTIYF
>TRBV10-3
CAITQGPRGLAGETQYF
>TRBV18
CASSPGQGNYEQYF
>TRBV7-8
CASSLIAGGKSQPQHF
>TRBV24-1
CATSDLGRERETQYF
>TRBV6-5
CASRANTEAFF
>TRBV9
CASSVGRVSEQYF
>TRBV7-9
CASSSPSGGTTYSEAFF
>TRBV7-9
CASSLTTAVGYTF
>TRBV7-8
CASSNQRGPQETQYF
>TRBV7-7
CASSRQGTLAGDNEQFF
>TRBV3-1/TRBV3-2
CASSQAPQSGELFF
>TRBV6-2/TRBV6-3
CASSLPGRTNEKLFF
>TRBV19
CASSRDRNYEQYF
>TRBV10-3
CAIRDGVGLRFYNEQFF
>TRBV7-3
CASSSSPSGRPNTGELFF
>TRBV7-3
CASSLEQGPSYEQYF
>TRBV5-4
CASSLLGLAGATDWGNEQFF
>TRBV9
CASSGKGGTSGTPYYTGELFF
>TRBV28
CASSPRLAGETQYF
>TRBV6-5
CASSYSIAGTEAFF
>TRBV7-9
CASSLLSFGLPPMDTQYF
>TRBV5-4
CASSIGRANEQFF
>TRBV3-1/TRBV3-2
CASSQGSGNTEAFF
>TRBV30
CAWSVDRPGEKLFF
>TRBV28
CASGAMDSYNEQFF
>TRBV30
CAWSWRSNEKLFF
>TRBV6-6
CASRSLAGVDEQYF